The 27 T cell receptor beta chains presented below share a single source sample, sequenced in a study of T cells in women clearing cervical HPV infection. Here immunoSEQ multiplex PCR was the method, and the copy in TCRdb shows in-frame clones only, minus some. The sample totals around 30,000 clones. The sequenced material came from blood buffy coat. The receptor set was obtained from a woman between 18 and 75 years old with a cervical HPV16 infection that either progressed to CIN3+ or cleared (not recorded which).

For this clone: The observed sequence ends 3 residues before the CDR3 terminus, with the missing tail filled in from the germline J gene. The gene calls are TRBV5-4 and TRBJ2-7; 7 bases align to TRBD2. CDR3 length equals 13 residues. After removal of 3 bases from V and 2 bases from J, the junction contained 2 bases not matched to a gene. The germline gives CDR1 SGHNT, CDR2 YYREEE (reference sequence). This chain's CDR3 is CASSSSGTYEQYF. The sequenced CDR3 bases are TGTGCCAGCAGCTCGAGCGGGACCTACGAG.

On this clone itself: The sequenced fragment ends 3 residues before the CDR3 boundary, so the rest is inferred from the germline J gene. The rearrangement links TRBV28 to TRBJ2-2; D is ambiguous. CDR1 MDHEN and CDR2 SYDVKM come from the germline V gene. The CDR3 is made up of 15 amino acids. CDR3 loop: CASTHNVGYNEKLFF. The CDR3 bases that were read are TGTGCCAGCACCCATAATGTCGGTTATAATGAAAAG.

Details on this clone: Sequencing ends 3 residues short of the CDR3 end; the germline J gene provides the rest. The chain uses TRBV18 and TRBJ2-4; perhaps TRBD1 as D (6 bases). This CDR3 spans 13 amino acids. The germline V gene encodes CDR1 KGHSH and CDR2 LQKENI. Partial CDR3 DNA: TGTGCCAGCTCCCCTCAGGGGAACTATGGT. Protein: CASSPQGNYG. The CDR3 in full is CASSPQGNYGQYF.

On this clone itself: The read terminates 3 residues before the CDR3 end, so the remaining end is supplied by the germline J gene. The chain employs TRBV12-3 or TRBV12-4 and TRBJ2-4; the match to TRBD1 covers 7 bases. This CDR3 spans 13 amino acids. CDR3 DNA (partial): TGTGCCAGCAACGACAACAGGGGTGAGACT. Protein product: CASNDNRGET. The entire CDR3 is CASNDNRGETQYF.

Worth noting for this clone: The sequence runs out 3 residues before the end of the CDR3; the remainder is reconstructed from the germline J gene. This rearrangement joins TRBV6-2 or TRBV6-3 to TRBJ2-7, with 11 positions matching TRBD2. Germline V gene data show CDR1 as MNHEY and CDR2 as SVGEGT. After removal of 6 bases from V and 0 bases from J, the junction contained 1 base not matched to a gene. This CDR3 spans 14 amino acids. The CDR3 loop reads CASSLAGGSYEQYF. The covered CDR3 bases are TGTGCCAGCAGCCTAGCGGGAGGCTCCTACGAG.

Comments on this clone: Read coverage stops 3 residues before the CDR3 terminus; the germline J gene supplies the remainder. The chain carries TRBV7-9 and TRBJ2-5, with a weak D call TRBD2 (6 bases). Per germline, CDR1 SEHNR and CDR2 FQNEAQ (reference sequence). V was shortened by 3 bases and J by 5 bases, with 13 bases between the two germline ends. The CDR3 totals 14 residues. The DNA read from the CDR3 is TGTGCCAGCAGCTTGGTGGGCGGGGTTGAGACC. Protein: CASSLVGGVET. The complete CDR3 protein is CASSLVGGVETQYF.

Partial CDR3 DNA: TGTGCCACCAGCAGAGATAAGGCCTCGTCATCACCA. This gives the protein CATSRDKASSSP. The whole CDR3 sequence reads CATSRDKASSSPLFF. This chain links TRBV15 with TRBJ1-4; D gene unclear. The read terminates 3 residues ahead of where the CDR3 ends, so the germline J gene completes it. The CDR3 covers 15 residues. Germline V lookup: CDR1 LNHNV, CDR2 YYDKDF (reference sequence).

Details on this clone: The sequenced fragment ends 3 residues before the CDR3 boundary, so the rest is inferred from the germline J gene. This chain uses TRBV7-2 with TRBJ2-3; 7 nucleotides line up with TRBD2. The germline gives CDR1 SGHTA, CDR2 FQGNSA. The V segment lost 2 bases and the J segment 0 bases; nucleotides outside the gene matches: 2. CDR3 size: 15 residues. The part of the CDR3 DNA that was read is TGTGCCAGCAGCTTAAAACTAGCGAGCACAGATACG. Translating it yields CASSLKLASTDT. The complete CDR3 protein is CASSLKLASTDTQYF.

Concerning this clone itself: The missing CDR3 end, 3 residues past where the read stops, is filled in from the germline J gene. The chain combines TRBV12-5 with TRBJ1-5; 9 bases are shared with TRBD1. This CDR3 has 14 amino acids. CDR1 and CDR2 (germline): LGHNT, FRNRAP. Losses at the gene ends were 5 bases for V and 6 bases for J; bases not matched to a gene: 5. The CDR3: CASGLGQGRQPQHF. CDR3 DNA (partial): TGTGCTAGTGGTCTCGGACAGGGGCGTCAGCCC.

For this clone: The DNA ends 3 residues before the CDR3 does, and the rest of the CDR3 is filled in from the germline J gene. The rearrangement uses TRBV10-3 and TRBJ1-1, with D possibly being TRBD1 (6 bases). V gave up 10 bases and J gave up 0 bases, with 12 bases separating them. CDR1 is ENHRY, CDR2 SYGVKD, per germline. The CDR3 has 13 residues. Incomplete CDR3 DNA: TGTGCCACTGGGGGGGGCCTGAACACTGAA. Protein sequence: CATGGGLNTE. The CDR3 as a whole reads CATGGGLNTEAFF.

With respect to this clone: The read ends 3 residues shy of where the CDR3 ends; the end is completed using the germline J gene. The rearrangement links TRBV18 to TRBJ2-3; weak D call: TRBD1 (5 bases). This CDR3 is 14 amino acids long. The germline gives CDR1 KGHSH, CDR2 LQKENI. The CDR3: CASSPRQGRETQYF. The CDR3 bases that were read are TGTGCCAGCTCACCACGGCAGGGCCGAGAGACG.

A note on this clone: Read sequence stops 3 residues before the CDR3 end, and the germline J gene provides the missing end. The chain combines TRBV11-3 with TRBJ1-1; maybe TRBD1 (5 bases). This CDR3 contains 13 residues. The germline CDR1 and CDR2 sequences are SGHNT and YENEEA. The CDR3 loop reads CASSLDPGGEAFF. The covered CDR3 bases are TGTGCCAGCAGCTTAGATCCGGGGGGGGAA. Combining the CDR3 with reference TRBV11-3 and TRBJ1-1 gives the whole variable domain EAGVVQSPRYKIIEKKQPVAFWCNPISGHNTLYWYLQNLGQGPELLIRYENEEAVDDSQLPKDRFSAERLKGVDSTLKIQPAELGDSAVYLCASSLDPGGEAFFGQGTRLTVV.

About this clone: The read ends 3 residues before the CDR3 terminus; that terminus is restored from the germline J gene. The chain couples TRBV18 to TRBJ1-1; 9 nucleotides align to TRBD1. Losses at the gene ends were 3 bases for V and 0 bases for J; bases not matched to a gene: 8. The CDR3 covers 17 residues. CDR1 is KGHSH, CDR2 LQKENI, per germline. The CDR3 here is CASSPGATGGLNTEAFF. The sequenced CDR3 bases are TGTGCCAGCTCACCCGGGGCGACAGGGGGGCTGAACACTGAA.

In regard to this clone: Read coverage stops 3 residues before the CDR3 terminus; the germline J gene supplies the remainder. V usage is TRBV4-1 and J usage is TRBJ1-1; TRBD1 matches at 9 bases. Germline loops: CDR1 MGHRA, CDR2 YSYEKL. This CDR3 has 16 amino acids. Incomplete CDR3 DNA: TGCGCCAGCAGCCAAGAAGATCGGGACAGGGCCTTTGGA. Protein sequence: CASSQEDRDRAFG. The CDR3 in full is CASSQEDRDRAFGAFF.

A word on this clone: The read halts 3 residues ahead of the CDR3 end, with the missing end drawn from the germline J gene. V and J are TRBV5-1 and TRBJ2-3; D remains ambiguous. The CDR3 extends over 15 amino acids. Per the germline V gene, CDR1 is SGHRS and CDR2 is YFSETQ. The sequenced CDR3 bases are TGCGCCAGCAGCTTGGAGGGTGCCCCTTATCAGCCG. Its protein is CASSLEGAPYQP. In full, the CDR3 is CASSLEGAPYQPQYF. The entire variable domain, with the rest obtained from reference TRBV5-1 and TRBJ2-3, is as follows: KAGVTQTPRYLIKTRGQQVTLSCSPISGHRSVSWYQQTPGQGLQFLFEYFSETQRNKGNFPGRFSGRQFSNSRSEMNVSTLELGDSALYLCASSLEGAPYQPQYFGPGTRLTVL.

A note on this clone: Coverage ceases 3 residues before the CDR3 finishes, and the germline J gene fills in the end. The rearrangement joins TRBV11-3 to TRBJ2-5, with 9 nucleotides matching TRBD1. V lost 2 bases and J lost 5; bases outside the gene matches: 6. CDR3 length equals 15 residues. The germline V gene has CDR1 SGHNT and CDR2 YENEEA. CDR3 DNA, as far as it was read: TGTGCCAGCAGCTTAAGGGGACAGGGAAAGGAGACC. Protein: CASSLRGQGKET. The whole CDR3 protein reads CASSLRGQGKETQYF.

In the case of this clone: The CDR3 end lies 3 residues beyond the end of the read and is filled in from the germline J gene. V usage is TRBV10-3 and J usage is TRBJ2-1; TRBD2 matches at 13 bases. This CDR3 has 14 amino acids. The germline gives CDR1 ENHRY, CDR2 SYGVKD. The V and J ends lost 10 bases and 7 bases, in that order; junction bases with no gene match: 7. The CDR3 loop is CATRLAGGINEQFF. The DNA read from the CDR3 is TGTGCCACCCGACTAGCGGGGGGAATTAATGAG.

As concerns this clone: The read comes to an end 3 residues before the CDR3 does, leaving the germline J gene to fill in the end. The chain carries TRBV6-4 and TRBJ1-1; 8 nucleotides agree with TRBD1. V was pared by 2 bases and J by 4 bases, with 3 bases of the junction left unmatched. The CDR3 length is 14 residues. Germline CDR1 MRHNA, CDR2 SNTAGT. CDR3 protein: CASSDTDRGTEAFF. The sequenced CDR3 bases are TGTGCCAGCAGTGACACCGACAGGGGCACTGAA.

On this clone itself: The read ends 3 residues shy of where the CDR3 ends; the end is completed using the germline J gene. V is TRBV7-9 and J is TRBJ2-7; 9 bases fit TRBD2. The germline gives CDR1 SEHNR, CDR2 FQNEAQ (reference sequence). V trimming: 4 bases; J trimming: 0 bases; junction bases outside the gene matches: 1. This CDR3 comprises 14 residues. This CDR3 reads CASSSSGNSYEQYF. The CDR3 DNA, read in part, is TGTGCCAGCAGCTCTAGCGGGAACTCCTACGAG. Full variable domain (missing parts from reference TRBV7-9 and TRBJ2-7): DTGVSQNPRHKITKRGQNVTFRCDPISEHNRLYWYRQTLGQGPEFLTYFQNEAQLEKSRLLSDRFSAERPKGSFSTLEIQRTEQGDSAMYLCASSSSGNSYEQYFGPGTRLTVT.

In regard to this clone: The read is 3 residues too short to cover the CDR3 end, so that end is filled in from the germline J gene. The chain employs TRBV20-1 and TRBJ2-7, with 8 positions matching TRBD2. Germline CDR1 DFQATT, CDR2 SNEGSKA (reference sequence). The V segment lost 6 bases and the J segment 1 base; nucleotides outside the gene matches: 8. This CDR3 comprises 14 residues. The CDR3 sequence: CSAKILADSYEQYF. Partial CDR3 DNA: TGCAGTGCCAAAATACTAGCGGATTCCTACGAG.

CDR3 amino acids: CAWSDLSGEGETQYF. The sequenced part of the CDR3 DNA is TGTGCCTGGAGTGATCTTAGCGGGGAAGGCGAGACG. V is TRBV30 and J is TRBJ2-3, with TRBD2 matching over 8 bases. Read coverage stops 3 residues before the CDR3 terminus; the germline J gene supplies the remainder. The length of the CDR3 is 15 residues. From germline, CDR1 is GTSNPN and CDR2 SVGIG (reference sequence).

The part of the CDR3 DNA that was read is TGTGCCACCTGGGGGGGCTATAGCAATCAGCCG. This translates into CATWGGYSNQP. The CDR3, in full, reads CATWGGYSNQPQYF. The chain links TRBV19 to TRBJ2-3; perhaps TRBD2 as D (7 bases). The read ends 3 residues early relative to the CDR3; the germline J gene fills the gap. Germline CDR1 is LNHDA and CDR2 is SQIVND (reference sequence). The CDR3 covers 14 residues.

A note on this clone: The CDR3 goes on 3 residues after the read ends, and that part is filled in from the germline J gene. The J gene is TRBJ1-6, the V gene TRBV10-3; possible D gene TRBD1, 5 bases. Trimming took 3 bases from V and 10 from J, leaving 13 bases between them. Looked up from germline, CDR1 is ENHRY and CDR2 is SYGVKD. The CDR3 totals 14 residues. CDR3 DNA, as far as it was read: TGTGCCATCAGTGATTCGGGGGTCGGCTCACCC. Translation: CAISDSGVGSP. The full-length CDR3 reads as CAISDSGVGSPLHF.

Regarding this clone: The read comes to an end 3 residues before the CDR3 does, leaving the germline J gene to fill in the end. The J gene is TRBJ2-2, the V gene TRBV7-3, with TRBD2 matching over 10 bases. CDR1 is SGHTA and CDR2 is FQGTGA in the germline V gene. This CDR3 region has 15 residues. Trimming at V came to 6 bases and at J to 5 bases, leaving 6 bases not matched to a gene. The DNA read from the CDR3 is TGTGCCAGCAGTCCCCTAGCGGGGGCGACCGGGGAG. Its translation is CASSPLAGATGE. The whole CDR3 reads CASSPLAGATGELFF.

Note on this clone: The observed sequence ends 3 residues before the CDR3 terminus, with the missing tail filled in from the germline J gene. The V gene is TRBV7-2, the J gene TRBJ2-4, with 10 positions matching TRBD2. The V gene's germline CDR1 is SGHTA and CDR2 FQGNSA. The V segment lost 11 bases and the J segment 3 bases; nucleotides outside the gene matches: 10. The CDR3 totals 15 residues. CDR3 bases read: TGTGCCTTCGCGGTCCCTAGCGGGGGCAAAAACATT. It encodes CAFAVPSGGKNI. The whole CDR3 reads CAFAVPSGGKNIQYF.

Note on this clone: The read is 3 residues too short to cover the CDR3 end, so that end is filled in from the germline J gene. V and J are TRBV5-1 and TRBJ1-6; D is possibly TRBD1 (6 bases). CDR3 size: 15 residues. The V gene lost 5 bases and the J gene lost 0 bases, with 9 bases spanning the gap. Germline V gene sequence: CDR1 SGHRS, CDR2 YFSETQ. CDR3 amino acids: CASRQGSSYNSPLHF. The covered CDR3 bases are TGCGCCAGCAGGCAGGGGAGCTCCTATAATTCACCC.

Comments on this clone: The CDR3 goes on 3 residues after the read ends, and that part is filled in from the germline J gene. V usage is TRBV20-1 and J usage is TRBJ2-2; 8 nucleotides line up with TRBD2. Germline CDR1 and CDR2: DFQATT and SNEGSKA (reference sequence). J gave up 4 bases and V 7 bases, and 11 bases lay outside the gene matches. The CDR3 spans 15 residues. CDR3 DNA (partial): TGCAGTGGCCTCCGGAGCGGGAGTGGCACCGGGGAG. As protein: CSGLRSGSGTGE. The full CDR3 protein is CSGLRSGSGTGELFF.